This TCR beta chain stems from a study of CD8+ T cells in alopecia areata. The wider study: Patients received oral tofacitinib, 5 to 10 mg twice daily, for moderate-to-severe alopecia areata. Study results and caveats: More clonal than normal scalp was lesional scalp, particularly alopecia totalis/universalis. Scalp data also include sequences from resident alphabeta T cells of normal skin.

RNA was isolated and reverse transcribed to cDNA, the sequencing template. This table comes from immunoSEQ multiplex PCR, and its TCRdb copy is limited to in-frame clones, with some not included. The sample gives around 200,000 clones, roughly 60% of which show up once; 1.5% to 2% is in the top ten. In the case of this clone: Its target is unknown.

Trimming pared 1 base from V and 1 base from J, leaving 5 bases between. Germline assignment: CDR1 SGDLS and CDR2 YYNGEE. The CDR3 runs 13 residues. This TCR came from a human donor with alopecia areata. Sample: CD4+ T cells sorted from blood, taken at week 0. V and J are TRBV9 and TRBJ1-1; D may be TRBD1 (5 bases). The CDR3 DNA is TGTGCCAGCAGCGTACAGGGGAACACTGAAGCTTTCTTT. This translates into CASSVQGNTEAFF.